This is a list of T cell receptor beta chains from one sample in a study of cytomegalovirus exposure and HLA in healthy donors. TCRdb keeps only in-frame clones here, not all; method: immunoSEQ multiplex PCR. The data show some 170,000 clones, nearly 90% seen once. The sample taken for sequencing was PBMCs. The receptor source for this set is a woman between 18 and 30 years old in good health and CMV-seropositive. Both conserved end residues are part of each CDR3. Each record gives: V gene, J gene, D gene, clone size, CDR3 DNA, CDR3 protein. The D gene is left open where the match is weak. Size is omitted from some rows. Given values are once, few, many or a class for expanded clones.

TRBV9	TRBJ2-3	NA	NA	TGTGCCAGCAGCGTAGGGTCGGACAGTCACACAGATACGCAGTATTTT	CASSVGSDSHTDTQYF
TRBV29-1	TRBJ2-5	TRBD1	NA	TGCAGCGTTGAGGACAGGGGTAGGGAGACCCAGTACTTC	CSVEDRGRETQYF
TRBV19	TRBJ2-7	TRBD2	once	TGTGCCAGTAGTCGACTAGCGGGAGGGTTCTCCTACGAGCAGTACTTC	CASSRLAGGFSYEQYF
TRBV19	TRBJ1-3	NA	NA	TGTGCCAGTAGTGGGGACTTTTCAGGAAACACCATATATTTT	CASSGDFSGNTIYF
TRBV4-3	TRBJ2-3	NA	NA	TGCGCCAGCAGCCAATATAGAGGCCGAGCAGATACGCAGTATTTT	CASSQYRGRADTQYF
TRBV7-8	TRBJ2-1	TRBD2	NA	TGTGCCAGCAGCTTACTAGCGGGCATATACAATGAGCAGTTCTTC	CASSLLAGIYNEQFF
TRBV19	TRBJ2-2	TRBD2	NA	TGTGCCAGTAGACCAGCGGGGGTTTGGACCGGGGAGCTGTTTTTT	CASRPAGVWTGELFF
TRBV4-3	TRBJ1-1	NA	NA	TGCGCCAGCAGCCAAGGGGCCCTCCGGGGTGAAGCTTTCTTT	CASSQGALRGEAFF
TRBV9	TRBJ1-4	NA	NA	TGTGCCAGCAGTAATCCTCGCGGGGGCGTTACTGGTGAAAAACTGTTTTTT	CASSNPRGGVTGEKLFF
TRBV7-9	TRBJ2-3	TRBD2	NA	TGTGCCAGCAGCTTTAGACGGGCTAGCGGGTATAGCACAGATACGCAGTATTTT	CASSFRRASGYSTDTQYF
TRBV6-1	TRBJ1-1	NA	NA	TGTGCCAGCAGACGTACAGGGCCGGACACTGAAGCTTTCTTT	CASRRTGPDTEAFF